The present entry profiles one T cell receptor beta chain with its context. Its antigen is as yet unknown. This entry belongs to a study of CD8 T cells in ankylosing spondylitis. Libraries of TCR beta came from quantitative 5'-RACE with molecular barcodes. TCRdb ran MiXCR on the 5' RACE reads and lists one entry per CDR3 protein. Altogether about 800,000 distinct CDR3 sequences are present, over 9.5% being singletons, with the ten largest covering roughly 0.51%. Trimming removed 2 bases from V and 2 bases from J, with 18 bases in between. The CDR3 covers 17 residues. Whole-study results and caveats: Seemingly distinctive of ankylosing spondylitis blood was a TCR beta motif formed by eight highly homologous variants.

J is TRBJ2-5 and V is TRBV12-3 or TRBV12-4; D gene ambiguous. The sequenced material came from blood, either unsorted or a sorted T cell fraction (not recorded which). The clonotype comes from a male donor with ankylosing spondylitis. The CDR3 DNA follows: TGTGCCAGCAGTTTATCATCCGCATACTCCGGTCAAGAGACCCAGTACTTC. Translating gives CASSLSSAYSGQETQYF.